The following is a T cell receptor beta chain sequence with its context. Its antigen is not identified. This entry is derived from a study of OX40 agonist ivuxolimab in advanced cancers. Across the whole study: Hepatocellular carcinoma, melanoma, renal cell or head and neck cancer was diagnosed in the dose-escalation patients. Partial responses occurred in Three dose-escalation patients, one with hepatocellular carcinoma and two with cutaneous melanoma.

Whole-study findings and limits: On average, CD8+ T cells showed a greater number of expanded clones than CD4+. Blood T cells, both CD4+ and CD8+, expanded clonally by week 6 at 0.1 to 3.0 mg/kg.

Sequencing used immunoSEQ multiplex PCR; TCRdb keeps in-frame clones, though not all of them. This table has nearly 80,000 clones, around 94% appearing once. In germline, CDR1 is LNHDA, CDR2 SQIVND (reference sequence). The V and J ends lost 6 bases and 7 bases respectively, with 9 bases between them. The CDR3 runs to 12 residues. The V gene is TRBV19, the J gene TRBJ2-2; the D is unclear. The TCR comes from an adult with an advanced solid tumor such as melanoma, head and neck, liver or kidney cancer. Sequencing used CD4+ or CD8+ T cells sorted from blood, obtained in a trial of the OX40 agonist ivuxolimab. CDR3 nucleotides: TGTGCCAGTAGACCACCCGGCGGGGAGCTGTTTTTT. Translation gives CASRPPGGELFF.